The subject of this entry is one T cell receptor (beta chain). After removal of 4 bases from V and 5 bases from J, the junction contained 10 bases not matched to a gene. Germline V gives CDR1 SGHRS, CDR2 YFSETQ. This CDR3 contains 16 residues. This record belongs to a study of blood T cell repertoires in COVID-19. Using immunoSEQ multiplex PCR, the repertoire was profiled, and TCRdb retains in-frame clones only, with some absent. In the table there are 300,000 to 350,000 clones, approximately 88% of which are singletons. This rearrangement joins TRBV5-1 to TRBJ2-5, with TRBD2 matching 11 bases. The material sequenced was peripheral blood. The receptor was derived from a woman aged 25-40 years with COVID-19, enrolled during active disease. The CDR3: CASSRGVAGGPETQYF. The CDR3 bases are TGCGCCAGCAGCAGGGGAGTAGCGGGGGGGCCGGAGACCCAGTACTTC.